Each of the 5 T cell receptor beta chains below was sequenced from the same sample in a study of regulatory T cells in long-lasting Graves disease (dated by TCRdb to the early 2020s). Library generation was performed with multiplex PCR. TCRdb lists the instrument as Illumina HiSeq 4000. TCR beta libraries were built with iRepertoire HTBI primers and Arm-PCR amplification of CDR3 regions. The public reads were run again by TCRdb, first through fastp at Q25 and then through MiXCR, and only productive beta chains were kept. For every CDR3 protein sequence, its rows merge into one entry that carries the most common genes and DNA. This sample comprises a few hundred thousand distinct CDR3 sequences, roughly a quarter of them detected only once. The leading ten clones occupy roughly 28% of the sample. The meaning of the sample's time point label: persistent/refractory GD, antithyroid drugs over 5 years with positive TRAb. RNA was extracted from PBMCs in TRIzol for both TCR sequencing and RNA sequencing.

Sequenced material: peripheral blood mononuclear cells (PBMCs), taken when the disease was refractory, from a patient treated with antithyroid drugs. These receptors all stem from a female donor with Graves disease.

At least ten counts were recorded for this clonotype. J is TRBJ1-1 and V is TRBV6-5; maybe TRBD1 (6 bases). The length of the CDR3 is 15 residues. Germline V gives CDR1 MNHEY, CDR2 SVGAGI. V lost 0 bases and J lost 0, with 8 bases in between. The CDR3 bases are TGTGCCAGCAGTTACTCGACAGGCATGAACACTGAAGCTTTCTTT. This translates into CASSYSTGMNTEAFF.

This clonotype was picked up many times. This sequence joins TRBV28 and TRBJ2-5; 9 bases agree with TRBD1. The V gene's germline CDR1 is MDHEN and CDR2 SYDVKM. CDR3 size: 14 residues. Trimming removed 7 bases from V and 3 bases from J; junction bases left unmatched: 6. CDR3 loop: CASIGTGWEETQYF. In DNA, the CDR3 is TGTGCCAGCATTGGGACAGGGTGGGAAGAGACCCAGTACTTC.

This chain connects TRBV7-2 to TRBJ1-5, with TRBD1 identical over 8 bases. This CDR3 contains 15 residues. J lost 3 bases, V lost 2 bases, and 3 bases had no gene match. Per germline, CDR1 SGHTA and CDR2 FQGNSA. The CDR3 reads CASSLQGAVNQPQHF. CDR3 sequence (DNA): TGTGCCAGCAGCTTACAGGGGGCAGTCAATCAGCCCCAGCATTTT.

This clonotype was detected many times. The genes are TRBV20-1 and TRBJ2-5; D possibly corresponds to TRBD1 (5 bases). Per the germline V gene, CDR1 is DFQATT and CDR2 is SNEGSKA (reference sequence). The ends were cut back, 6 bases at V and 2 bases at J, with 16 bases in the middle. This CDR3 has 14 amino acids. Written as DNA, the CDR3 is TGCAGTGCAAGGACACAAAGGGGACAAGAGACCCAGTACTTC. It yields the protein CSARTQRGQETQYF.

This clonotype was seen more than once but under ten times. CDR3 sequence (DNA): TGTGCCAGCAGCTTGGCAGGGACAGATAATTCACCCCTCCACTTT. It translates to CASSLAGTDNSPLHF. The chain employs TRBV5-4 and TRBJ1-6; 7 bases are a match to TRBD1. Germline lookup yields CDR1 SGHNT and CDR2 YYREEE (reference sequence). This CDR3 is 15 amino acids long. Germline trimming cut 0 bases from V and 5 bases from J; bases unmatched to any gene: 2.